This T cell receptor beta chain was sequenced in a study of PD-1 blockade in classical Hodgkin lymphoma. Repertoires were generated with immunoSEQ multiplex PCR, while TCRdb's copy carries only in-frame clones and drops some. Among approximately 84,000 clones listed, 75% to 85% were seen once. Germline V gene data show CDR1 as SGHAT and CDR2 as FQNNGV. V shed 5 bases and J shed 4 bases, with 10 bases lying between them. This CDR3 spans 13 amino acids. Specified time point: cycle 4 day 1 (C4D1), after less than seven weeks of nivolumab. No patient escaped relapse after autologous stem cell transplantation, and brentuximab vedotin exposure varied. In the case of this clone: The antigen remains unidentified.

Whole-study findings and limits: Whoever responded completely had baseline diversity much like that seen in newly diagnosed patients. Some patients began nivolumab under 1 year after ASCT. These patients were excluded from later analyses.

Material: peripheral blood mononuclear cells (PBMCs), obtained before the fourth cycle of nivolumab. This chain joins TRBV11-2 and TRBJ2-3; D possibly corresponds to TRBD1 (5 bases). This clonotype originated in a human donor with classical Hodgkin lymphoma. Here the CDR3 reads CASSKQVPDTQYF. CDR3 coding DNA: TGTGCCAGCAGCAAACAGGTCCCAGATACGCAGTATTTT. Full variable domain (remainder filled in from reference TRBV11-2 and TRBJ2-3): EAGVAQSPRYKIIEKRQSVAFWCNPISGHATLYWYQQILGQGPKLLIQFQNNGVVDDSQLPKDRFSAERLKGVDSTLKIQPAKLEDSAVYLCASSKQVPDTQYFGPGTRLTVL.